A selection of T cell receptor beta chains follows, all from one sample in a study of T-cell reconstitution after alpha-beta-depleted transplantation in children. TCRdb reanalysed the PCR reads using MiXCR and keeps one entry per CDR3 protein. Among some 460,000 distinct CDR3 sequences, roughly 17% were seen once, and the ten largest hold just under 30%. The sequenced sample was PBMCs, mostly from graft donor cells, obtained 360 days after TCRalphabeta/CD19-depleted stem cell transplant. The receptors stem from a boy in the first two years of life who had a stem cell transplant for Wiskott-Aldrich syndrome, so the T cells may come from the graft donor. Both conserved end residues are part of each CDR3. The D gene is left open where the match is weak. Clone size is not always given. Where it is, it says once, few, many or a class for expanded clones.

few,TRBJ2-3,TRBV9,NA,TGTGCCAGCAGCCCTTGGGGGATCACAGATACGCAGTATTTT,CASSPWGITDTQYF
many,TRBJ2-3,TRBV24-1,NA,TGTGCCACCAGTGAGCAGGCAGGGGTGGATACGCAGTATTTT,CATSEQAGVDTQYF
NA,TRBJ2-1,TRBV12-3/TRBV12-4,NA,TGTGCCAGCAGTTTCTGGCAGGACCTCGGCAATGAGCAGTTCTTC,CASSFWQDLGNEQFF
many,TRBJ1-2,TRBV12-3/TRBV12-4,TRBD1,TGTGCCAGCAGTTTGGGACAGGGCAACTATGGCTACACCTTC,CASSLGQGNYGYTF
many,TRBJ2-5,TRBV11-2,NA,TGTGCCAGCAGCTTAGATATAGAGACCCAGTACTTC,CASSLDIETQYF
NA,TRBJ2-5,TRBV28,NA,TGTGCCAGCAGACGCGGGACGGCCGTAGGGGAGACCCAGTACTTC,CASRRGTAVGETQYF
NA,TRBJ2-4,TRBV27,NA,TGTGCCAGCAGTCCCAAATTTGTAGCCCTAGCCAAAAACATTCAGTACTTC,CASSPKFVALAKNIQYF
NA,TRBJ2-7,TRBV7-2,NA,TGTGCCAGCAGATTCGGGGCGGAGCAGTACTTC,CASRFGAEQYF
NA,TRBJ1-5,TRBV10-2,NA,TGCGCCAGCTCCAGAAAGGCGGGGAAGAATCAGCCCCAGCATTTT,CASSRKAGKNQPQHF
NA,TRBJ1-1,TRBV29-1,TRBD1,TGCAGCGTCCGGACAGGGCGGGTGAACACTGAAGCTTTCTTT,CSVRTGRVNTEAFF
few,TRBJ2-1,TRBV6-5,NA,TGTGCCAGCAGTTACTCGGGGGGGCCTCACTCCTACAATGAGCAGTTCTTC,CASSYSGGPHSYNEQFF
few,TRBJ2-5,TRBV7-9,TRBD2,TGTGCCAGCAGCTTAGTCCTAGCGGGGGGTGACGAGACCCAGTACTTC,CASSLVLAGGDETQYF
NA,TRBJ2-5,TRBV12-3/TRBV12-4,NA,TGTGCCAGCAGTTACCCGGGCAGAGAGACCCAGTACTTC,CASSYPGRETQYF
few,TRBJ2-3,TRBV21-1,NA,TGTGCCAGCAGCAAAGGTCTAGCGGGGGGCCCCAGCGCGGATACGCAGTATTTT,CASSKGLAGGPSADTQYF
NA,TRBJ2-4,TRBV10-3,NA,TGTGCCATCAGTGTGGAGGGAGCCAAAAACATTCAGTACTTC,CAISVEGAKNIQYF
NA,TRBJ2-2,TRBV12-3/TRBV12-4,NA,TGTGCCAGCATCCGGGACAAGAACACCGGGGAGCTGTTTTTT,CASIRDKNTGELFF
NA,TRBJ2-7,TRBV12-3/TRBV12-4,NA,TGTGCCAGCAGTTCCCTAACAGGTTCCTACGAGCAGTACTTC,CASSSLTGSYEQYF
few,TRBJ1-4,TRBV29-1,NA,TGCAGCGTTGAAGGGGACTCTAATGAAAAACTGTTTTTT,CSVEGDSNEKLFF
NA,TRBJ2-3,TRBV6-2/TRBV6-3,NA,TGTGCCAGCAGTCGGCTCTTGCGGGCCTTCACAGATACGCAGTATTTT,CASSRLLRAFTDTQYF
few,TRBJ1-1,TRBV20-1,TRBD1,TGCAGTGCTAGAGCCCCGGAGACAGGGACTGAAGCTTTCTTT,CSARAPETGTEAFF
NA,TRBJ2-2,TRBV4-2,TRBD1,TGTGCCAGCAGCCAAGTGCTAAAGGTCAACAGGGGGCCAAACACCGGGGAGCTGTTTTTT,CASSQVLKVNRGPNTGELFF
NA,TRBJ2-7,TRBV3-1,TRBD1,TGTGCCAGCAGCCGACAGGGGGCTGGGTACGAGCAGTACTTC,CASSRQGAGYEQYF
few,TRBJ2-2,TRBV12-3/TRBV12-4,NA,TGTGCCAGCACATCGGGACTGGGGGTTTGGACCGGGGAGCTGTTTTTT,CASTSGLGVWTGELFF
few,TRBJ2-1,TRBV27,TRBD2,TGTGCCAGCAGTTTAAACGGGCTAGCGGGAGTTGGGAATGAGCAGTTCTTC,CASSLNGLAGVGNEQFF
NA,TRBJ2-6,TRBV4-2,NA,TGTGCCAGCAGCCAAGCGCCCCTTGCCTCTGGGGCCAACGTCCTGACTTTC,CASSQAPLASGANVLTF
few,TRBJ2-1,TRBV12-3/TRBV12-4,NA,TGTGCCAGTCTAGCGATCAGCTCCTACAATGAGCAGTTCTTC,CASLAISSYNEQFF
few,TRBJ1-1,TRBV7-9,TRBD1,TGTGCCAGCAGCCCCTGGACAGGGGCGAACACTGAAGCTTTCTTT,CASSPWTGANTEAFF
once,TRBJ1-2,TRBV29-1,NA,TGCAGCGTTGGTAGCCGAACTAACTATGGCTACACCTTC,CSVGSRTNYGYTF
NA,TRBJ2-1,TRBV20-1,NA,TGCAGTGCCCGGTTCATCGTGGTCAATGAGCAGTTCTTC,CSARFIVVNEQFF
few,TRBJ2-7,TRBV7-9,TRBD1,TGTGCCAGCAGCTTAATATGGGACAGGGAGTACGAGCAGTACTTC,CASSLIWDREYEQYF
NA,TRBJ2-7,TRBV12-3/TRBV12-4,NA,TGTGCCAGCAGTTTATGGGGGGCGCGGGGAGAGCAGTACTTC,CASSLWGARGEQYF
many,TRBJ2-3,TRBV5-6,NA,TGTGCCAGCAGCCGTTTAACGCTTACCACAGATACGCAGTATTTT,CASSRLTLTTDTQYF
NA,TRBJ2-7,TRBV7-9,TRBD1,TGTGCCAGCAGCCTAAGGGGACAGACGGACTACGAGCAGTACTTC,CASSLRGQTDYEQYF
NA,TRBJ2-5,TRBV24-1,NA,TGTGCCACCCAGGGGACCCAAGAGACCCAGTACTTC,CATQGTQETQYF
NA,TRBJ2-1,TRBV7-9,TRBD2,TGTGCCAGCAGCTTATGGGTACTAGCGGTATACAATGAGCAGTTCTTC,CASSLWVLAVYNEQFF
NA,TRBJ2-7,TRBV5-1,TRBD1,TGCGCCAGCAGCTTTGGGACAGGACACTCCTACGAGCAGTACTTC,CASSFGTGHSYEQYF
NA,TRBJ2-7,TRBV29-1,NA,TGCAGCGTTGTGCCGGGACTCCCTCACTACGAGCAGTACTTC,CSVVPGLPHYEQYF
NA,TRBJ2-7,TRBV7-2,NA,TGTGCCAGCAGCTCACGGACAGAGATCCTCTACGAGCAGTACTTC,CASSSRTEILYEQYF
NA,TRBJ2-1,TRBV27,NA,TGTGCCAGCAGTTTCCGCGGGAAGGGCAGGCATGTGCAGTTCTTC,CASSFRGKGRHVQFF
few,TRBJ2-2,TRBV14,TRBD2,TGTGCCAGCAGCCAAGACGATAGCGGGAGATGGACCGGGGAGCTGTTTTTT,CASSQDDSGRWTGELFF
many,TRBJ1-3,TRBV12-3/TRBV12-4,NA,TGTGCCAGCAGTTTACAAGACACCATATATTTT,CASSLQDTIYF
NA,TRBJ2-5,TRBV6-2/TRBV6-3,NA,TGTGCCAGCACCCCCAAGGGGTACCAAGAGACCCAGTACTTC,CASTPKGYQETQYF
NA,TRBJ2-3,TRBV7-9,NA,TGTGCCAGCAGCTTAAGGTGGGACAAGTATTTT,CASSLRWDKYF
NA,TRBJ2-2,TRBV5-1,TRBD1,TGCGCCAGCAGCCCCGGGACAGGGGGTGGGGAGCTGTTTTTT,CASSPGTGGGELFF
NA,TRBJ2-1,TRBV12-3/TRBV12-4,TRBD2,TGTGCCAGCAGTTCTAGCGGGGGGGCAGGTAGTGAGCAGTTCTTC,CASSSSGGAGSEQFF
NA,TRBJ2-1,TRBV29-1,TRBD2,TGCAGCGGTAGCGGGTCGCCCAATGAGCAGTTCTTC,CSGSGSPNEQFF
NA,TRBJ2-5,TRBV20-1,TRBD2,TGCAGTGCTAGAGATCAAGGGTCTAGCGGAAAGGCCCAGTACTTC,CSARDQGSSGKAQYF
few,TRBJ2-1,TRBV12-3/TRBV12-4,NA,TGTGCCAGCAGTTCCCAGGTGGGTGAGCAGTTCTTC,CASSSQVGEQFF
few,TRBJ2-1,TRBV15,NA,TGTGCCACCAGCAGACTTCAAGGGGGGATGCTAGCGAGCAATGAGCAGTTCTTC,CATSRLQGGMLASNEQFF
many,TRBJ2-2,TRBV4-3,NA,TGCGCCAGCAGCCAAGTAACAGGGAGTTTCACCGGGGAGCTGTTTTTT,CASSQVTGSFTGELFF
few,TRBJ2-1,TRBV9,NA,TGTGCCAGCAGCGTACTTCCCTCCTACAATGAGCAGTTCTTC,CASSVLPSYNEQFF
NA,TRBJ2-1,TRBV11-2,TRBD1,TGTGCCAGCAGCGGGGACAGGGGGAGCTCCTACAATGAGCAGTTCTTC,CASSGDRGSSYNEQFF
many,TRBJ1-2,TRBV3-1,NA,TGTGCCAGCAGCCAAGAAGGTCAGCTCTATGGCTACACCTTC,CASSQEGQLYGYTF
few,TRBJ1-2,TRBV2,NA,TGTGCCAGCAGTGAAGGTGGTAATGGCTACACCTTC,CASSEGGNGYTF